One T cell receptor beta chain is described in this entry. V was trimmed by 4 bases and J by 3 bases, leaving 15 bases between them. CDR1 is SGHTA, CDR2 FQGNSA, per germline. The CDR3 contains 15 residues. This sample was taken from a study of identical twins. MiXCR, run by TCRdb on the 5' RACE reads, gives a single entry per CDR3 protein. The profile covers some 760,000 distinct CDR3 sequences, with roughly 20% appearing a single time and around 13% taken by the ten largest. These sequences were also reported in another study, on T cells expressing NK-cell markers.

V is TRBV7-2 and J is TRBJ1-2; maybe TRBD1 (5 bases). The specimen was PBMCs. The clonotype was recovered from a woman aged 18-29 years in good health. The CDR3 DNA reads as TGTGCCAGCAGCTCCCGGGGCCCGGGCGACTATGGCTACACCTTC. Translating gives CASSSRGPGDYGYTF.